Below, 27 T cell receptor beta chains from the same sample are listed, as sequenced in a study of shared clonotypes between healthy human individuals. The assay was immunoSEQ multiplex PCR, and TCRdb's table has in-frame clones only and misses some. The sample has a few hundred thousand clones; 50% to 80% are singletons. Sequencing input: memory CD4+ T cells sorted from blood. Subset in this sample: CD45RA-negative fraction. The receptors were gathered from a man aged 25-45 years in good health.

V usage is TRBV2 and J usage is TRBJ1-4; possibly TRBD1 for D (5 bases). The CDR3 is made up of 14 amino acids. Trimming took 3 bases from V and 4 from J, leaving 9 bases between them. CDR1 is SNHLY, CDR2 FYNNEI, per germline. CDR3: CASSEHGGNEKLFF. CDR3 in DNA: TGTGCCAGCAGTGAGCATGGGGGTAATGAAAAACTGTTTTTT.

This chain connects TRBV19 to TRBJ2-5; 7 bases are shared with TRBD1. The CDR3 is made up of 15 amino acids. The germline gives CDR1 LNHDA, CDR2 SQIVND (reference sequence). The trim removed 5 bases at V and 4 bases at J, leaving 10 bases unmatched. The CDR3 DNA is TGTGCCAGTAGTCTCCTTACAGGGGTTGGAGAGACCCAGTACTTC. Its translation: CASSLLTGVGETQYF.

This clone was seen ten or more times. The rearrangement links TRBV7-9 to TRBJ2-1, with a weak D call TRBD2 (5 bases). Germline CDR1 SEHNR, CDR2 FQNEAQ (reference sequence). V lost 0 bases to trimming and J lost 6 bases, with 24 bases between them. CDR3 length: 19 residues. CDR3 residues: CASSLALRTLSGNLNEQFF. Written as DNA, the CDR3 is TGTGCCAGCAGCTTAGCGCTAAGAACTCTAAGCGGCAACCTCAATGAGCAGTTCTTC.

J is TRBJ2-1 and V is TRBV7-8; 7 nucleotides line up with TRBD2. The V gene end was trimmed by 2 bases and the J gene end by 5 bases; junction bases not matched to a gene: 9. The CDR3 spans 16 residues. Germline assignment: CDR1 SGHVS and CDR2 FQNEAQ. The CDR3 DNA reads TGTGCCAGCAGCTTATATCAGCGGGACTACAACAATGAGCAGTTCTTC. As protein: CASSLYQRDYNNEQFF.

This clone was counted a few times. The chain links TRBV27 to TRBJ2-2, with no clear D. This CDR3 comprises 15 residues. Trimming took off 5 bases at V and 5 bases at J, with 15 bases between the two ends. Per germline, CDR1 MNHEY and CDR2 SMNVEV (reference sequence). The CDR3 region is CASSLYPPRTGELFF. CDR3 coding DNA: TGTGCCAGCAGTCTATACCCGCCTCGGACCGGGGAGCTGTTTTTT.

The chain has TRBV7-7 and TRBJ2-5; D is perhaps TRBD1 or TRBD2 (5 bases each). Germline CDR1 is SSHAT and CDR2 is FNYEAQ (reference sequence). The CDR3 loop spans 13 amino acids. V lost 5 bases and J lost 5, with 12 bases in between. Here the CDR3 reads CASSRDLGETQYF. DNA of the CDR3: TGTGCCAGCAGCAGGGACCTTGGGGAGACCCAGTACTTC.

The chain is built from TRBV11-2 and TRBJ2-5; D is tentatively TRBD1 or TRBD2 (5 bases each). The CDR3 runs 15 residues. Germline V gene lookup returns CDR1 SGHAT and CDR2 FQNNGV. Trimming took off 5 bases at V and 0 bases at J, with 13 bases between the two ends. The CDR3: CASSTNRDHQETQYF. The CDR3 DNA sequence: TGTGCCAGCAGCACAAACCGGGACCACCAAGAGACCCAGTACTTC.

The rearrangement links TRBV7-8 to TRBJ2-7; tentative D call: TRBD2 (6 bases). The germline V gene encodes CDR1 SGHVS and CDR2 FQNEAQ. The CDR3 covers 14 residues. Trimming removed 5 bases from V and 0 bases from J, with 11 bases in between. DNA of the CDR3: TGTGCCAGCAGCCGGGAGCGCATCTCCTACGAGCAGTACTTC. It translates to CASSRERISYEQYF.

The V gene is TRBV11-2, the J gene TRBJ2-7; 10 bases are shared with TRBD2. This CDR3 region has 15 residues. V lost 1 base and J lost 3; bases outside the gene matches: 3. The V gene's germline CDR1 is SGHAT and CDR2 FQNNGV. The CDR3 reads CASSLASGSIYEQYF. CDR3 sequence (DNA): TGTGCCAGCAGCTTAGCTAGCGGGAGTATCTACGAGCAGTACTTC. Full variable domain (rest looked up from reference TRBV11-2 and TRBJ2-7): EAGVAQSPRYKIIEKRQSVAFWCNPISGHATLYWYQQILGQGPKLLIQFQNNGVVDDSQLPKDRFSAERLKGVDSTLKIQPAKLEDSAVYLCASSLASGSIYEQYFGPGTRLTVT.

This chain links TRBV29-1 with TRBJ2-1; D tentatively reads TRBD1 or TRBD2 (5 bases each). This CDR3 is built from 12 residues. V lost 7 bases to trimming and J lost 7 bases, with 14 bases between them. From germline, CDR1 is SQVTM and CDR2 ANQGSEA. For the CDR3, the DNA is TGCAGCGCCTTAATCGGGGCAAATGAGCAGTTCTTC. Protein product: CSALIGANEQFF.

The chain uses TRBV2 and TRBJ2-5; D is unclear. The CDR3 covers 12 residues. Germline-derived CDR1 and CDR2 are SNHLY and FYNNEI. The V end lost 6 bases, the J end lost 2 bases, and 7 bases lay between the germline ends. The CDR3 DNA follows: TGTGCCAGCAGACCCCAGCAAGAGACCCAGTACTTC. This gives the protein CASRPQQETQYF. Full variable domain (remainder filled in from reference TRBV2 and TRBJ2-5): EPEVTQTPSHQVTQMGQEVILRCVPISNHLYFYWYRQILGQKVEFLVSFYNNEISEKSEIFDDQFSVERPDGSNFTLKIRSTKLEDSAMYFCASRPQQETQYFGPGTRLLVL.

The chain joins TRBV11-3 to TRBJ1-2, with 9 bases matching TRBD1. This CDR3 contains 14 residues. Trimming took 4 bases from V and 8 from J; bases not matched to a gene: 8. The germline V gene encodes CDR1 SGHNT and CDR2 YENEEA. CDR3 sequence (DNA): TGTGCCAGCAGCTCCAGACAGGGGGTGGTCGGCTACACCTTC. Amino acid sequence: CASSSRQGVVGYTF.

This clone was seen ten or more times. The V call is TRBV2, the J call TRBJ2-3, with 11 bases lining up with TRBD2. The V gene end was trimmed by 4 bases and the J gene end by 5 bases; junction bases not matched to a gene: 5. The CDR3 contains 15 residues. Germline assignment: CDR1 SNHLY and CDR2 FYNNEI. CDR3 sequence (DNA): TGTGCCAGCAGTGCCACTAGCGGGAGTGGAGATACGCAGTATTTT. This sequence encodes CASSATSGSGDTQYF.

The chain carries TRBV28 and TRBJ2-7, with 7 bases aligning to TRBD1. The CDR3 contains 15 residues. The trim removed 9 bases at V and 3 bases at J, leaving 14 bases unmatched. Germline V gene sequence: CDR1 MDHEN, CDR2 SYDVKM. Here the CDR3 reads CARSLAQGIYYEQYF. As DNA, the CDR3 is TGTGCCAGAAGTCTAGCACAGGGGATTTACTACGAGCAGTACTTC. Full variable domain (rest looked up from reference TRBV28 and TRBJ2-7): DVKVTQSSRYLVKRTGEKVFLECVQDMDHENMFWYRQDPGLGLRLIYFSYDVKMKEKGDIPEGYSVSREKKERFSLILESASTNQTSMYLCARSLAQGIYYEQYFGPGTRLTVT.

There are a few counts of this clone. The chain is built from TRBV12-5 and TRBJ2-1; 10 bases are a match to TRBD2. The V gene's germline CDR1 is LGHNT and CDR2 FRNRAP. Unmatched junction bases numbered 13, after V lost 6 bases and J lost 11 bases. This CDR3 has 15 residues. This CDR3 is CASGPAGGDPMQQFF. In nucleotides, the CDR3 is TGTGCTAGTGGGCCAGCGGGAGGGGACCCAATGCAGCAGTTCTTC.

This clone was seen only a few times. The gene calls are TRBV11-2 and TRBJ2-3; D unclear. The CDR3 covers 13 residues. V was pared by 7 bases and J by 4 bases, with 12 bases between. Germline CDR1 reads SGHAT; CDR2 reads FQNNGV. The DNA for the CDR3 is TGTGCCAGCACCCTGATTAGGGCAGATACGCAGTATTTT. Its protein product is CASTLIRADTQYF. Full variable domain (missing parts from reference TRBV11-2 and TRBJ2-3): EAGVAQSPRYKIIEKRQSVAFWCNPISGHATLYWYQQILGQGPKLLIQFQNNGVVDDSQLPKDRFSAERLKGVDSTLKIQPAKLEDSAVYLCASTLIRADTQYFGPGTRLTVL.

V gene TRBV28 combines with J gene TRBJ2-1, with TRBD2 matching over 9 bases. The germline CDR1 and CDR2 sequences are MDHEN and SYDVKM. The V and J ends lost 4 bases and 4 bases, in that order; junction bases with no gene match: 5. This CDR3 is 15 amino acids long. CDR3 amino acids: CASSYSGRDYNEQFF. The CDR3 DNA reads TGTGCCAGCAGTTATAGCGGGAGAGATTACAATGAGCAGTTCTTC.

The gene calls are TRBV19 and TRBJ2-1; 12 bases map to TRBD2. The CDR3 runs 15 residues. Unmatched junction bases numbered 6, after V lost 5 bases and J lost 7 bases. CDR1 LNHDA and CDR2 SQIVND come from the germline V gene (reference sequence). As DNA, the CDR3 is TGTGCCAGTAGTCAGACTAGCGGGAGTGCAAATGAGCAGTTCTTC. This encodes CASSQTSGSANEQFF.

The V gene is TRBV10-3, the J gene TRBJ2-1; 14 nucleotides match TRBD2. The CDR3 is 14 amino acids. The germline CDR1 and CDR2 sequences are ENHRY and SYGVKD. The J segment lost 9 bases and the V segment lost 4 bases, leaving 2 bases of the junction unmatched. CDR3 nucleotides: TGTGCCATCAGTGGGGGACTAGCGGGAGTTGAGCAGTTCTTC. Protein sequence: CAISGGLAGVEQFF.

V usage is TRBV28 and J usage is TRBJ1-1; D perhaps matches TRBD1 (5 bases). The CDR3 totals 12 residues. V lost 1 base and J 7 bases, leaving 7 bases between the germline ends. Germline CDR1 and CDR2: MDHEN and SYDVKM. Written as DNA, the CDR3 is TGTGCCAGCAGTTTATTTACAGGTGAAGCTTTCTTT. It codes for CASSLFTGEAFF.

This clone was seen a handful of times. CDR3 sequence: CASSSGTSARGEQYF. The CDR3 DNA follows: TGTGCCAGCAGCTCGGGGACTAGCGCACGGGGCGAGCAGTACTTC. The V call is TRBV7-2, the J call TRBJ2-7, with 10 bases fitting TRBD2. V shed 4 bases, J shed 6 bases, and the junction held 9 bases outside the gene matches. CDR1 is SGHTA, CDR2 FQGNSA, per germline. The CDR3 has 15 amino acids.

The CDR3 loop reads CATSRTYNNQPQHF. The CDR3 DNA sequence: TGTGCCACCAGCAGAACCTACAACAATCAGCCCCAGCATTTT. The J gene is TRBJ1-5, the V gene TRBV15; D remains unclear. CDR1 and CDR2 (germline): LNHNV, YYDKDF (reference sequence). V lost 2 bases, J lost 3 bases, and 8 bases lay in between. The CDR3 is 14 amino acids.

The rearrangement joins TRBV11-1 to TRBJ2-1; D remains unclear. The germline V gene encodes CDR1 SGHAT and CDR2 FQDESV (reference sequence). This CDR3 contains 15 residues. The ends were cut back, 2 bases at V and 0 bases at J, with 8 bases in the middle. CDR3 in amino acids: CASSLNWDSYNEQFF. The CDR3 bases are TGTGCCAGCAGCTTAAATTGGGACTCCTACAATGAGCAGTTCTTC.

V gene TRBV30 combines with J gene TRBJ1-1, with D perhaps matching TRBD1 (5 bases). The germline V gene encodes CDR1 GTSNPN and CDR2 SVGIG (reference sequence). Trimming took 4 bases from V and 5 from J, leaving 14 bases between them. The CDR3 is 13 residues long. The CDR3 here is CAWNSYEGTEAFF. Written as DNA, the CDR3 is TGTGCCTGGAACTCCTATGAGGGGACTGAAGCTTTCTTT. Based on the CDR3 plus reference TRBV30 and TRBJ1-1, the full variable domain is SQTIHQWPATLVQPVGSPLSLECTVEGTSNPNLYWYRQAAGRGLQLLFYSVGIGQISSEVPQNLSASRPQDRQFILSSKKLLLSDSGFYLCAWNSYEGTEAFFGQGTRLTVV.

The chain recombines TRBV7-2 with TRBJ2-7; 7 nucleotides agree with TRBD1. Germline CDR1 and CDR2: SGHTA and FQGNSA. V trimming: 3 bases; J trimming: 3 bases; junction bases outside the gene matches: 5. CDR3 size: 14 residues. CDR3 in DNA: TGTGCCAGCAGCTTCGGGACAGTCATCTACGAGCAGTACTTC. Translating it yields CASSFGTVIYEQYF. The variable domain in full, completed from reference TRBV7-2 and TRBJ2-7, reads GAGVSQSPSNKVTEKGKDVELRCDPISGHTALYWYRQSLGQGLEFLIYFQGNSAPDKSGLPSDRFSAERTGGSVSTLTIQRTQQEDSAVYLCASSFGTVIYEQYFGPGTRLTVT.

The V call is TRBV4-3, the J call TRBJ2-1; 9 nucleotides match TRBD2. V trimming: 0 bases; J trimming: 4 bases; junction bases outside the gene matches: 4. CDR1 and CDR2 from the germline V gene are LGHNA and YSLEER. CDR3 size: 16 residues. CDR3 sequence: CASSQEGSGGYNEQFF. CDR3 sequence (DNA): TGCGCCAGCAGCCAAGAGGGTAGCGGGGGTTACAATGAGCAGTTCTTC.

The rearrangement joins TRBV7-8 to TRBJ2-7; TRBD2 matches at 10 bases. Germline lookup yields CDR1 SGHVS and CDR2 FQNEAQ. The CDR3 totals 15 residues. V shed 3 bases and J 6 bases; nucleotides not matched to a gene: 8. CDR3 in amino acids: CASSLIGLAASEQYF. As DNA, the CDR3 is TGTGCCAGCAGCTTGATCGGACTAGCGGCTAGCGAGCAGTACTTC.